These 11 T cell receptor beta chains share one sample of origin, sequenced in a study of T cell repertoires in cytomegalovirus infection (dated by TCRdb to between 2018 and 2021). Reads for this sample came from an Illumina HiSeq 1500. TCRdb applied fastp at Q25 and MiXCR to the public reads, then kept only in-frame beta chains. Each entry is one CDR3 protein sequence, shown with its most common DNA and genes. The table for this sample lists some 920,000 distinct CDR3 sequences; around 30% of them were counted only once. Together, the top ten hold more than 12% of the sample. Which antigens these TCRs recognize remains unknown. This specimen's treatment or condition label, per the study, means: in vitro stimulation with specific CMV peptide epitopes to enrich CMV-specific T cells. Source: cultured CD8+ T cells from PBMCs, taken from culture after CMV antigen stimulation. The receptors originated from a human donor in good health (CMV status not recorded). Some clones in this sample may be carry-over from other donors' samples.

V is TRBV7-3 and J is TRBJ1-4; TRBD1 agrees at 9 bases. The germline CDR1 and CDR2 sequences are SGHTA and FQGTGA. After removal of 5 bases from V and 3 bases from J, the junction contained 4 bases not matched to a gene. The CDR3 spans 15 residues. The CDR3 sequence: CASSPTGGSNEKLFF. DNA of the CDR3: TGTGCCAGCAGCCCGACAGGGGGGTCTAATGAAAAACTGTTTTTT.

This clonotype was recorded a few times. The V gene is TRBV27, the J gene TRBJ2-2; TRBD1 agrees at 7 bases. The germline gives CDR1 MNHEY, CDR2 SMNVEV (reference sequence). J gave up 4 bases and V 6 bases, and 5 bases lay outside the gene matches. The CDR3 runs to 14 residues. The CDR3 region is CASSRRQGTGELFF. In nucleotides, the CDR3 is TGTGCCAGCAGCCGTAGACAGGGCACCGGGGAGCTGTTTTTT.

This chain joins TRBV15 and TRBJ1-2; no clear D gene. The V end was cut by 1 base, the J end by 0 bases, with 6 bases between. CDR3 length: 14 residues. Germline lookup yields CDR1 LNHNV and CDR2 YYDKDF (reference sequence). The CDR3 reads CATSRGPTNYGYTF. CDR3 nucleotide sequence: TGTGCCACCAGCAGAGGACCTACTAACTATGGCTACACCTTC.

The gene calls are TRBV28 and TRBJ1-1; D is possibly TRBD1 (6 bases). The germline V gene has CDR1 MDHEN and CDR2 SYDVKM. The CDR3 has 15 residues. The ends were cut back, 3 bases at V and 6 bases at J, with 17 bases in the middle. This chain's CDR3 is CASSFRGMITAEAFF. CDR3 DNA: TGTGCCAGCAGTTTTAGGGGGATGATAACGGCTGAAGCTTTCTTT.

This clonotype was picked up many times. V usage is TRBV7-6 and J usage is TRBJ1-3; D is uncertain. Trimming stripped 4 bases from V and 0 bases from J, with 10 bases between. Per the germline V gene, CDR1 is SGHVS and CDR2 is FNYEAQ. The CDR3 runs 15 residues. The CDR3, as DNA: TGTGCCAGCAGCTCGCGGGCTCCCTCTGGAAACACCATATATTTT. It codes for CASSSRAPSGNTIYF.

This clonotype has a handful of counts. This chain links TRBV7-8 with TRBJ1-2, with D possibly TRBD1 on 6 matching bases. Germline CDR1 reads SGHVS; CDR2 reads FQNEAQ. This CDR3 has 17 residues. Trimming removed 4 bases at V and 0 bases at J, with 18 bases between. The CDR3 is CASSSFISGDTNYGYTF. The DNA for the CDR3 is TGTGCCAGCAGCTCGTTCATTAGTGGGGACACTAACTATGGCTACACCTTC. Combining the CDR3 with reference TRBV7-8 and TRBJ1-2 gives the whole variable domain GAGVSQSPRYKVAKRGQDVALRCDPISGHVSLFWYQQALGQGPEFLTYFQNEAQLDKSGLPSDRFFAERPEGSVSTLKIQRTQQEDSAVYLCASSSFISGDTNYGYTFGSGTRLTVV.

This clonotype was detected ten times or more. V and J are TRBV6-1 and TRBJ1-1, with a tentative D call TRBD1 (5 bases). This CDR3 region has 14 residues. Germline lookup yields CDR1 MNHNS and CDR2 SASEGT. The V end lost 1 base, the J end lost 5 bases, and 11 bases lay between the germline ends. The CDR3 sequence: CASSEVSGGTEAFF. CDR3 nucleotide sequence: TGTGCCAGCAGTGAAGTTAGTGGGGGGACTGAAGCTTTCTTT.

Here the CDR3 reads CASSEAGPPGAFF. The CDR3 DNA is TGTGCCAGCAGTGAAGCAGGACCCCCTGGGGCTTTCTTT. The chain is built from TRBV6-1 and TRBJ1-1; D is undetermined. CDR3 length: 13 amino acids. CDR1 and CDR2 from the germline V gene are MNHNS and SASEGT. V was shortened by 0 bases and J by 11 bases, with 13 bases between the two germline ends.

There are a few counts of this clonotype. The V and J genes are TRBV14 and TRBJ2-7; D not certain. This CDR3 has 17 residues. From germline, CDR1 is SGHDN and CDR2 FVKESK. V was clipped by 1 base and J by 0 bases, with 16 bases between them. The CDR3 region has the DNA TGTGCCAGCAGCCAAGGGAGTTTGGGCAGGAGCTCCTACGAGCAGTACTTC. Translating gives CASSQGSLGRSSYEQYF.

This clonotype was counted a few times. CDR3 bases: TGCGCCAGCAGCCAGGGACTAGACTCCTACAATGAGCAGTTCTTC. Amino acids: CASSQGLDSYNEQFF. The V and J genes are TRBV4-1 and TRBJ2-1; 8 nucleotides agree with TRBD2. The CDR3 has 15 residues. Looked up from germline, CDR1 is MGHRA and CDR2 is YSYEKL. V was clipped by 3 bases and J by 0 bases; unmatched bases: 1.

This clonotype appeared a few times. The chain is built from TRBV11-2 and TRBJ1-1; possible D gene TRBD1, 6 bases. Per germline, CDR1 SGHAT and CDR2 FQNNGV. Trimming stripped 8 bases from V and 0 bases from J, with 22 bases between. This CDR3 is 17 amino acids long. CDR3 sequence (DNA): TGTGCCAGCTGCCCCCGAGGGGCAGGGGCCTTGAACACTGAAGCTTTCTTT. Its protein is CASCPRGAGALNTEAFF.